This T cell receptor (beta chain) was documented in a study of cytomegalovirus exposure and HLA in healthy donors. The study ran its PCR with 60 Vbeta and 13 Jbeta primers. Generated by immunoSEQ multiplex PCR, the TCRdb table keeps only in-frame clones and is missing some. Among 200,000 to 300,000 clones listed, approximately 84% were seen once. V was shortened by 4 bases and J by 0 bases, with 14 bases between the two germline ends. The CDR3 runs 16 residues. Looked up from germline, CDR1 is ENHRY and CDR2 is SYGVKD. As to this clone: Its antigen is unknown.

Regarding the study as a whole: Reports state that TCR beta sequences accurately predicted most subjects' HLA-A and HLA-B alleles. Association of a missense DCLRE1C variant with TCR beta V- and J-gene trimming was reported in a later analysis. One later analysis reportedly identified an Asian-associated ancestry cluster that showed fewer N-insertions than the approximately 700-donor mean. Being productive about 90% or about 30% of the time was typical of most TCR beta V segments in an earlier analysis.

The genes are TRBV10-3 and TRBJ2-3, with D tentatively TRBD1 (5 bases). The receptor was derived from a girl aged 2-10 years in good health and CMV-seronegative. Sequencing was performed on PBMCs. The CDR3 nucleotides read TGTGCCATCAGTGGGGGATTGGGGCTTAGCACAGATACGCAGTATTTT. Translated, it gives CAISGGLGLSTDTQYF.